A single sample is the source of the 27 T cell receptor beta chains below, sequenced in a study of vaccination and CD4 T cells after COVID-19. These receptors have no identified antigens. As to treatment: approximately nine-day PBMC culture with coronavirus spike peptide pools or control peptides (ViraFEST assay). Once obtained from cultured CD4+ T cells, the DNA was sequenced using the Oncomine TCR Beta short-read assay. TCRdb called the PCR reads again in MiXCR, with one record for every CDR3 protein. The profile shows more than 15,000 distinct CDR3 sequences, approximately 67% of them singletons. Sequencing used CD4+ T cells from blood, cultured in vitro. These receptor sequences come from a human donor who had recovered from COVID-19.

The chain joins TRBV4-1 to TRBJ1-2; D remains unclear. The length of the CDR3 is 13 residues. The germline gives CDR1 MGHRA, CDR2 YSYEKL. V lost 0 bases and J lost 7, with 9 bases in between. CDR3 sequence (DNA): TGCGCCAGCAGCCAAGAGGGTCCGCGTGGCTACACCTTC. Translating it yields CASSQEGPRGYTF.

The chain links TRBV6-2 or TRBV6-3 to TRBJ2-6; D is perhaps TRBD2 (5 bases). Trimming pared 5 bases from V and 4 bases from J, leaving 12 bases between. The CDR3 is made up of 15 amino acids. CDR1 is MNHEY and CDR2 is SVGEGT in the germline V gene. Written as DNA, the CDR3 is TGTGCCAGCAGTCGGGGAACCTACGGGGCCAACGTCCTGACTTTC. This gives the protein CASSRGTYGANVLTF.

In this sample, this clonotype turned up once. A junction boundary mismatches the germline segment, possibly from a read error. J is TRBJ2-5 and V is TRBV7-7; 12 nucleotides match TRBD2. Germline V gene lookup returns CDR1 SSHAT and CDR2 FNYEAQ (reference sequence). The CDR3 is 16 residues long. In DNA, the CDR3 is TGTGCTAGCACCAAGACTAGCGGGAGAGTAGGAGAGACCCAGTACTTC. Translation gives CASTKTSGRVGETQYF.

The chain is built from TRBV7-3 and TRBJ1-3; D gene unclear. This CDR3 is 15 amino acids long. Germline V gives CDR1 SGHTA, CDR2 FQGTGA. Trimming pared 5 bases from V and 0 bases from J, leaving 11 bases between. In DNA form, the CDR3 reads TGTGCCAGCAGCCCGGACCCAACCTCTGGAAACACCATATATTTT. It translates to CASSPDPTSGNTIYF. The complete variable domain, with remaining parts taken from reference TRBV7-3 and TRBJ1-3, reads GAGVSQTPSNKVTEKGKYVELRCDPISGHTALYWYRQSLGQGPEFLIYFQGTGAADDSGLPNDRFFAVRPEGSVSTLKIQRTERGDSAVYLCASSPDPTSGNTIYFGEGSWLTVV.

The chain employs TRBV24-1 and TRBJ2-3, with TRBD2 matching over 12 bases. The V gene's germline CDR1 is KGHDR and CDR2 SFDVKD. V was clipped by 0 bases and J by 6 bases; unmatched bases: 6. This CDR3 is built from 17 residues. This CDR3 is CATSDLGPSGRADTQYF. The DNA for the CDR3 is TGTGCCACCAGTGATTTGGGGCCTAGCGGGAGGGCTGATACGCAGTATTTT.

This chain joins TRBV10-2 and TRBJ1-2; D remains ambiguous. CDR3 length equals 11 residues. Germline CDR1 and CDR2: WSHSY and SAAADI. V gave up 10 bases and J gave up 10 bases, with 16 bases separating them. CDR3 nucleotides: TGCGCCACTTCAGGAGAACGGGCCTACACCTTC. It is translated as CATSGERAYTF.

The chain couples TRBV10-3 to TRBJ1-2, with D perhaps matching TRBD1 (5 bases). The CDR3 has 13 amino acids. V was pared by 4 bases and J by 7 bases, with 13 bases between. In germline, CDR1 is ENHRY, CDR2 SYGVKD. CDR3 amino acids: CAISAGGKSGYTF. As DNA, the CDR3 is TGTGCCATCAGTGCGGGGGGAAAGAGTGGCTACACCTTC.

This clonotype has a handful of counts. The V call is TRBV28, the J call TRBJ1-1; 7 bases agree with TRBD1. From germline, CDR1 is MDHEN and CDR2 SYDVKM. This CDR3 spans 13 amino acids. V lost 6 bases, J lost 6 bases, and 7 bases stayed unmatched. CDR3 sequence reads: CASSRQGRPEAFF. DNA of the CDR3: TGTGCCAGCAGCCGACAGGGTCGACCTGAAGCTTTCTTT. Based on the CDR3 plus reference TRBV28 and TRBJ1-1, the full variable domain is DVKVTQSSRYLVKRTGEKVFLECVQDMDHENMFWYRQDPGLGLRLIYFSYDVKMKEKGDIPEGYSVSREKKERFSLILESASTNQTSMYLCASSRQGRPEAFFGQGTRLTVV.

The rearrangement joins TRBV19 to TRBJ1-5; TRBD1 matches at 10 bases. The CDR3 is made up of 16 amino acids. CDR1 and CDR2 (germline): LNHDA, SQIVND (reference sequence). J lost 6 bases, V lost 4 bases, and 9 bases had no gene match. CDR3 protein: CASSTQRQGAGQPQHF. CDR3 sequence (DNA): TGTGCCAGTAGTACCCAAAGACAGGGGGCTGGTCAGCCCCAGCATTTT. The whole variable domain, remainder taken from reference TRBV19 and TRBJ1-5, is DGGITQSPKYLFRKEGQNVTLSCEQNLNHDAMYWYRQDPGQGLRLIYYSQIVNDFQKGDIAEGYSVSREKKESFPLTVTSAQKNPTAFYLCASSTQRQGAGQPQHFGDGTRLSIL.

The V call is TRBV20-1, the J call TRBJ1-2; possibly TRBD1 for D (6 bases). The CDR3 totals 12 residues. V lost 6 bases and J 4 bases, leaving 12 bases between the germline ends. Germline V gene data show CDR1 as DFQATT and CDR2 as SNEGSKA (reference sequence). CDR3 nucleotides: TGCAGTGCCGTTCTAGGGGGCTATGGCTACACCTTC. Its protein is CSAVLGGYGYTF.

In the case of this clonotype: One end of the junction fails to match germline, which may point to a read error. This chain uses TRBV7-6 with TRBJ2-2, with D maybe TRBD2 (5 bases). Germline lookup yields CDR1 SGHVS and CDR2 FNYEAQ. The CDR3 extends over 15 amino acids. The CDR3, as DNA: TGTGCTAGCAGCCACGGGATGGGGAACACCGGGGAGCTGTTTTTT. This sequence encodes CASSHGMGNTGELFF.

CDR3 sequence reads: CASSLGNTGSETQYF. CDR3 DNA: TGTGCCAGCAGCTTAGGAAACACAGGGTCTGAGACCCAGTACTTC. This rearrangement joins TRBV7-6 to TRBJ2-5; TRBD1 might be the D (6 bases). The germline CDR1 and CDR2 sequences are SGHVS and FNYEAQ. The length of the CDR3 is 15 residues. V was trimmed by 1 base and J by 5 bases, leaving 14 bases between them.

This rearrangement joins TRBV24-1 to TRBJ2-1; the D gene is possibly TRBD1 (5 bases). The CDR3 spans 14 residues. Trimming removed 0 bases from V and 7 bases from J, with 9 bases in between. Germline CDR1 KGHDR, CDR2 SFDVKD. The CDR3 nucleotides are TGTGCCACCAGTGATTTGTGGCAGGGTAATGAGCAGTTCTTC. It translates to CATSDLWQGNEQFF.

The sample holds one count of this clonotype. The gene calls are TRBV28 and TRBJ1-6; D is perhaps TRBD1 (5 bases). This CDR3 contains 16 residues. The ends were cut back, 1 base at V and 7 bases at J, with 14 bases in the middle. Germline CDR1 reads MDHEN; CDR2 reads SYDVKM. CDR3 sequence (DNA): TGTGCCAGCAGTTTATCAGGGAAGCCCCTCAATTCACCCCTCCACTTT. Amino acid sequence: CASSLSGKPLNSPLHF.

This rearrangement joins TRBV18 to TRBJ1-5, with unresolved D. Germline lookup yields CDR1 KGHSH and CDR2 LQKENI. V shed 4 bases and J shed 2 bases, with 9 bases lying between them. CDR3 size: 14 residues. Here the CDR3 DNA reads TGTGCCAGCTCACTTCAAAAAGGCAATCAGCCCCAGCATTTT. Its protein is CASSLQKGNQPQHF.

The chain links TRBV4-1 to TRBJ2-5; unclear D gene. Germline V gene data show CDR1 as MGHRA and CDR2 as YSYEKL. The V end was cut by 0 bases, the J end by 1 base, with 9 bases between. This CDR3 region has 15 residues. CDR3 nucleotide sequence: TGCGCCAGCAGCCAAGATCCTGCGCCCCAAGAGACCCAGTACTTC. Residues: CASSQDPAPQETQYF.

A few counts support this clonotype. The chain is built from TRBV27 and TRBJ2-7, with 10 bases identical to TRBD1. This CDR3 has 16 amino acids. The V gene's germline CDR1 is MNHEY and CDR2 SMNVEV (reference sequence). V trimming: 6 bases; J trimming: 3 bases; junction bases outside the gene matches: 11. For the CDR3, the DNA is TGTGCCAGCAGCCTAAGAAGACAGGGGGCGGTCTACGAGCAGTACTTC. It codes for CASSLRRQGAVYEQYF.

The rearrangement links TRBV29-1 to TRBJ1-6; TRBD1 agrees at 7 bases. With 5 bases clipped from V and 10 bases from J, the junction kept 8 bases outside the gene matches. Per germline, CDR1 SQVTM and CDR2 ANQGSEA. This CDR3 comprises 13 residues. The CDR3 protein is CSVMDRFGSPLHF. CDR3 in DNA: TGCAGCGTTATGGACAGGTTTGGCTCACCCCTCCACTTT.

The chain is built from TRBV20-1 and TRBJ1-5; possible D gene TRBD1, 5 bases. Germline V lookup: CDR1 DFQATT, CDR2 SNEGSKA (reference sequence). The CDR3 consists of 14 residues. Between the trimmed V and J ends, which lost 4 bases and 7 bases, there was a span of 17 bases. In nucleotides, the CDR3 is TGCAGTGCTACCCCGTGGAGGGGAGGACAGCCCCAGCATTTT. Residues: CSATPWRGGQPQHF.

J is TRBJ1-1 and V is TRBV24-1, with TRBD1 as a possible D gene (5 bases). The CDR3 is 13 amino acids. The ends were cut back, 9 bases at V and 4 bases at J, with 14 bases in the middle. Germline V CDR1 and CDR2: KGHDR, SFDVKD. The chain's CDR3 is CATRGKLGTEAFF. CDR3 DNA: TGTGCCACCCGGGGGAAACTGGGCACTGAAGCTTTCTTT.

The rearrangement uses TRBV7-2 and TRBJ1-6; no reliable D call. Germline-derived CDR1 and CDR2 are SGHTA and FQGNSA. This CDR3 is built from 15 residues. V dropped 3 bases and J dropped 5 bases, with 11 bases sitting between them. The CDR3 protein is CASSLRAWDNSPLHF. The CDR3 nucleotides read TGTGCCAGCAGCTTGAGGGCTTGGGATAATTCACCCCTCCACTTT.

J is TRBJ1-5 and V is TRBV18; no clear D gene. CDR1 is KGHSH, CDR2 LQKENI, per germline. The V end was cut by 2 bases, the J end by 4 bases, with 6 bases between. The CDR3 length is 13 residues. The CDR3 region has the DNA TGTGCCAGCTCACCAAGTGGTAATCAGCCCCAGCATTTT. Translation gives CASSPSGNQPQHF. Variable domain in full (rest from reference TRBV18 and TRBJ1-5): NAGVMQNPRHLVRRRGQEARLRCSPMKGHSHVYWYRQLPEEGLKFMVYLQKENIIDESGMPKERFSAEFPKEGPSILRIQQVVRGDSAAYFCASSPSGNQPQHFGDGTRLSIL.

The chain has TRBV7-9 and TRBJ2-3; TRBD2 agrees at 14 bases. CDR1 is SEHNR, CDR2 FQNEAQ, per germline (reference sequence). V lost 0 bases, J lost 1 base, and 0 bases stayed unmatched. The CDR3 loop spans 17 amino acids. CDR3 amino acids: CASSLAGLAGGTDTQYF. CDR3 nucleotide sequence: TGTGCCAGCAGCTTAGCGGGACTAGCGGGGGGCACAGATACGCAGTATTTT.

The chain has TRBV11-3 and TRBJ2-5; TRBD1 matches 11 bases. This CDR3 contains 16 residues. J was trimmed by 4 bases and V by 5 bases; bases with no gene match: 9. The germline gives CDR1 SGHNT, CDR2 YENEEA. DNA of the CDR3: TGTGCCAGCAGCCAAGGGACAGGGGGTCCGGGAGAGACCCAGTACTTC. The encoded protein is CASSQGTGGPGETQYF.

This CDR3 is CATTTGSLNQPQHF. CDR3 coding DNA: TGTGCCACCACGACGGGGAGCCTTAATCAGCCCCAGCATTTT. The V call is TRBV19, the J call TRBJ1-5; no firm D call. CDR3 length equals 14 residues. The germline gives CDR1 LNHDA, CDR2 SQIVND (reference sequence). The V end was cut by 10 bases, the J end by 4 bases, with 17 bases between.

The V gene is TRBV10-3, the J gene TRBJ2-1, with D uncertain. V gave up 10 bases and J gave up 0 bases, with 13 bases separating them. Germline assignment: CDR1 ENHRY and CDR2 SYGVKD. The CDR3 covers 14 residues. The CDR3 coding sequence is TGTGCCACCTCTTGGGGTGACTCCTACAATGAGCAGTTCTTC. This codes for CATSWGDSYNEQFF.

The chain links TRBV20-1 to TRBJ1-2; D perhaps matches TRBD1 (6 bases). The germline V gene encodes CDR1 DFQATT and CDR2 SNEGSKA (reference sequence). The CDR3 has 14 amino acids. Trimming removed 2 bases from V and 7 bases from J, with 17 bases in between. The CDR3 nucleotides read TGCAGTGCTAGACCTAGGGGGACGGCGCTTGGCTACACCTTC. This codes for CSARPRGTALGYTF.